One TCR beta chain is described in this entry. Its antigen remains unknown. The data were taken from a study of beta chain features in type 1 diabetes. Study information: Sorted cells numbering approximately 110,000,000 were examined across all samples.

Study-level results: There was a moderate but significant shortening of TCRB CDR3s in all four CD4+ subsets of Type 1 diabetes patients.

With 4 bases clipped from V and 3 bases from J, the junction kept 8 bases outside the gene matches. Germline V gives CDR1 LNHDA, CDR2 SQIVND (reference sequence). The CDR3 contains 16 residues. The entirety of the isolated RNA underwent reverse transcription, so expressed TCRB transcripts were sequenced. The data were produced by immunoSEQ multiplex PCR, yet TCRdb's version contains in-frame clones alone and is incomplete. The sample lists 900,000 or so clones, about a sixth occurring once. The source material was naive CD4+ T cells from blood. V usage is TRBV19 and J usage is TRBJ2-1, with TRBD2 matching 8 bases. The sequence was collected from a young woman in good health. The CDR3 loop is CASSRKAGANYNEQFF. DNA of the CDR3: TGTGCCAGTAGTAGGAAAGCGGGAGCGAACTACAATGAGCAGTTCTTC.